Included here is one TCR beta chain sequence, with context. The antigen is undetermined. This entry belongs to a study of vaccination effects on CD4 cells after COVID-19. Germline values: CDR1 SGHRS, CDR2 YFSETQ. After removal of 0 bases from V and 2 bases from J, the junction contained 3 bases not matched to a gene. CDR3 size: 15 residues. Some clones are missing from TCRdb's copy, which holds only in-frame ones; the method was immunoSEQ multiplex PCR. Among tens of thousands of clones listed, about four fifths were seen once. It was after roughly ten days of culture that CD4+ T cells were isolated. This clonotype was obtained from a human donor who received a COVID-19 vaccine. Sequences were derived from CD4+ T cells from PBMCs cultured without peptide, sampled before COVID-19 vaccination. The V and J genes are TRBV5-1 and TRBJ2-5; 8 nucleotides line up with TRBD1. This CDR3 reads CASSLGDRRQETQYF. The CDR3 DNA reads as TGCGCCAGCAGCTTGGGGGACAGGCGGCAAGAGACCCAGTACTTC. Full variable domain (missing parts from reference TRBV5-1 and TRBJ2-5): KAGVTQTPRYLIKTRGQQVTLSCSPISGHRSVSWYQQTPGQGLQFLFEYFSETQRNKGNFPGRFSGRQFSNSRSEMNVSTLELGDSALYLCASSLGDRRQETQYFGPGTRLLVL.